Presented here are 14 T cell receptor beta chains from one specimen sequenced in a study of spatial heterogeneity in lung cancer. TCRdb used MiXCR to reprocess the 5' RACE reads, holding one entry per CDR3 protein. Of 1,600 or so distinct CDR3 sequences in the sample, approximately 25% were seen once. Documented time point: sample taken at primary tumor resection. No cell sorting; template was whole RNA from tumor, lung tissue or PBMC. Here the sequenced sample was PBMCs, taken at surgery. The receptors derive from a male donor with early-stage non-small cell lung cancer.

This clonotype was picked up many times. The gene calls are TRBV11-2 and TRBJ1-1, with D perhaps TRBD1 (5 bases). Trimming left V 4 bases short and J 4 bases short, with 10 bases between. This CDR3 is built from 13 residues. Germline-derived CDR1 and CDR2 are SGHAT and FQNNGV. The CDR3 loop is CASSWGTATEAFF. In nucleotides, the CDR3 is TGTGCCAGCAGCTGGGGCACAGCCACTGAAGCTTTCTTT. Drawing the rest from reference TRBV11-2 and TRBJ1-1, the complete variable domain is EAGVAQSPRYKIIEKRQSVAFWCNPISGHATLYWYQQILGQGPKLLIQFQNNGVVDDSQLPKDRFSAERLKGVDSTLKIQPAKLEDSAVYLCASSWGTATEAFFGQGTRLTVV.

By sample share, this clonotype is medium-sized. This chain uses TRBV12-3 or TRBV12-4 with TRBJ2-2; the D gene is possibly TRBD2 (6 bases). V was clipped by 5 bases and J by 4 bases, with 20 bases between them. The CDR3 totals 17 residues. CDR3 DNA: TGTGCCAGCAGTCCTTACCGTGGGGGGACTGTCACCGGGGAGCTGTTTTTT. This gives the protein CASSPYRGGTVTGELFF.

In its sample, this clonotype was seen many times. V gene TRBV9 combines with J gene TRBJ1-3; maybe TRBD1 (6 bases). This CDR3 region has 16 residues. CDR1 and CDR2 (germline): SGDLS, YYNGEE. The V end lost 3 bases, the J end lost 0 bases, and 13 bases lay between the germline ends. The CDR3 DNA sequence: TGTGCCAGCAGCGAACAGGGAATGCTCTCTGGAAACACCATATATTTT. Encoded protein: CASSEQGMLSGNTIYF.

In nucleotides, the CDR3 is TGCGCCAGCAGCCAGGGTGGACAGGATTTTGCCGGGGAGCTGTTTTTT. Protein product: CASSQGGQDFAGELFF. The chain combines TRBV4-1 with TRBJ2-2; 7 positions match TRBD1. There are 16 residues in the CDR3. In germline, CDR1 is MGHRA, CDR2 YSYEKL. After removal of 3 bases from V and 6 bases from J, the junction contained 10 bases not matched to a gene.

This chain uses TRBV5-1 with TRBJ2-1; 11 nucleotides match TRBD2. Germline trimming cut 4 bases from V and 4 bases from J; bases unmatched to any gene: 4. This CDR3 spans 15 amino acids. The germline V gene has CDR1 SGHRS and CDR2 YFSETQ. CDR3 coding DNA: TGCGCCAGCAGCCAAACTAGCGGGAGTTACAATGAGCAGTTCTTC. Amino acids: CASSQTSGSYNEQFF.

The chain links TRBV28 to TRBJ2-2; D ambiguous. The CDR3 has 13 residues. Trimming cost V 5 bases and J 2 bases, with 6 bases left between them. The germline CDR1 and CDR2 sequences are MDHEN and SYDVKM. CDR3 loop: CASSIQNTGELFF. The DNA of the CDR3 is TGTGCCAGCAGTATACAAAACACCGGGGAGCTGTTTTTT.

This chain uses TRBV20-1 with TRBJ2-5; 9 nucleotides agree with TRBD2. CDR1 DFQATT and CDR2 SNEGSKA come from the germline V gene (reference sequence). This CDR3 has 13 amino acids. After removal of 7 bases from V and 5 bases from J, the junction contained 8 bases not matched to a gene. Here the CDR3 reads CSVRGGVIETQYF. In DNA form, the CDR3 reads TGCAGTGTCCGCGGGGGGGTCATTGAGACCCAGTACTTC.

The table lists this clonotype with a count of one. The chain couples TRBV28 to TRBJ1-4; D remains unclear. The CDR3 loop spans 12 amino acids. Trimming took off 8 bases at V and 8 bases at J, with 12 bases between the two ends. Germline V gene data show CDR1 as MDHEN and CDR2 as SYDVKM. This CDR3 is CASHVVGEKLFF. The CDR3 DNA is TGTGCCAGCCATGTCGTTGGGGAAAAACTGTTTTTT.

This clonotype was seen ten or more times. The chain couples TRBV29-1 to TRBJ2-3; D possibly uses TRBD1 or TRBD2 (5 bases each). CDR1 and CDR2 from the germline V gene are SQVTM and ANQGSEA. The CDR3 consists of 13 residues. Deletions cut 1 base from V and 6 bases from J, with 11 bases between. The CDR3 nucleotides are TGCAGCGTTGAAGTTGGGGGAGATGATACGCAGTATTTT. It is translated as CSVEVGGDDTQYF.

This chain uses TRBV20-1 with TRBJ2-5; D is perhaps TRBD2 (5 bases). The CDR3 runs 13 residues. Trimming stripped 1 base from V and 4 bases from J, with 10 bases between. CDR1 and CDR2 from the germline V gene are DFQATT and SNEGSKA (reference sequence). In nucleotides, the CDR3 is TGCAGTGCTAGAGTACCTGGACTAGAGACCCAGTACTTC. As protein: CSARVPGLETQYF.

This chain uses TRBV10-2 with TRBJ2-7; D gene ambiguous. Germline V gene sequence: CDR1 WSHSY, CDR2 SAAADI. This CDR3 region has 10 residues. With 8 bases removed from V and 2 bases from J, the gap between germline ends came to 4 bases. The CDR3 coding sequence is TGCGCCAGCGGAACCTACGAGCAGTACTTC. This sequence encodes CASGTYEQYF.

In its sample, this clonotype is large. The chain joins TRBV5-1 to TRBJ2-7, with D hard to call. The CDR3 is 14 residues long. V was pared by 2 bases and J by 1 base, with 10 bases between. Germline values: CDR1 SGHRS, CDR2 YFSETQ. This chain's CDR3 is CASSFRTASYEQYF. DNA for the CDR3: TGCGCCAGCAGCTTCCGGACGGCTTCCTACGAGCAGTACTTC.

The gene calls are TRBV23-1 and TRBJ2-7; D gene ambiguous. TRBV23-1 is known as an ORF, though its function is uncertain. This CDR3 has 13 amino acids. Between the trimmed V and J ends, which lost 8 bases and 5 bases, there was a span of 16 bases. The CDR3 DNA reads TGCGCCAGCGTTCCCTGGGGAAGCCACGAGCAGTACTTC. Protein product: CASVPWGSHEQYF.

This clonotype was observed a handful of times. The genes are TRBV5-6 and TRBJ1-6; possible D gene TRBD1, 6 bases. The CDR3 spans 14 residues. In germline, CDR1 is SGHDT, CDR2 YYEEEE. The V gene lost 7 bases and the J gene lost 7 bases, with 15 bases spanning the gap. In DNA, the CDR3 is TGTGCCAGCGCAGGGGTAGATAGGAATTCACCCCTCCACTTT. Encoded protein: CASAGVDRNSPLHF.